Following are 7 T cell receptor beta chains from one sample sequenced in a study of blood T cells in healthy people across ages (dated by TCRdb to between 2015 and 2017). Receptor libraries were prepared by 5' RACE. The instrument was an Illumina HiSeq 2500. A second 7 to 11 cycle PCR used a sample-barcoded 5' primer and a J-beta primer mix. TCRdb ran its own pipeline on the public reads, namely fastp trimming at Q25 and MiXCR clone calling, and kept in-frame beta chains. Rows are unified per CDR3 protein, each entry keeping the most common DNA and genes. The sample yields 1.2 million to 1.5 million distinct CDR3 sequences; roughly 40% were counted once. Roughly 7.9% of the sample is in the top ten clones. The sample comprised blood. Source of these receptors: a woman between 18 and 29 years old in good health.

This clonotype was seen more than once but under ten times. The chain combines TRBV20-1 with TRBJ2-1; 12 bases fit TRBD2. With 5 bases clipped from V and 4 bases from J, the junction kept 12 bases outside the gene matches. This CDR3 is built from 17 residues. Looked up from germline, CDR1 is DFQATT and CDR2 is SNEGSKA (reference sequence). In DNA form, the CDR3 reads TGCAGTGCTCCAAAAAGACTAGCGGGAGCTGGATACAATGAGCAGTTCTTC. Protein: CSAPKRLAGAGYNEQFF.

This clonotype was seen only a few times. The rearrangement joins TRBV3-1 to TRBJ2-7; a weak D match, TRBD1 (6 bases). This CDR3 has 11 residues. Germline loops: CDR1 LGHDT, CDR2 YNNKEL (reference sequence). The V gene lost 5 bases and the J gene lost 7 bases, with 9 bases spanning the gap. The CDR3 DNA reads TGTGCCAGCAGCGTACAGGGAGAGCAGTACTTC. Protein product: CASSVQGEQYF.

The V and J genes are TRBV2 and TRBJ1-1; tentative D call: TRBD1 (6 bases). The CDR3 covers 16 residues. Per germline, CDR1 SNHLY and CDR2 FYNNEI. Trimming stripped 1 base from V and 5 bases from J, with 17 bases between. CDR3 protein: CASSEGVPGQGTEAFF. The CDR3 DNA reads as TGTGCCAGCAGTGAAGGAGTCCCGGGGCAGGGGACTGAAGCTTTCTTT.

The V call is TRBV4-1, the J call TRBJ2-7, with D possibly matching TRBD2 (6 bases). V was clipped by 4 bases and J by 2 bases, with 15 bases between them. CDR3 size: 15 residues. Germline V gives CDR1 MGHRA, CDR2 YSYEKL. The CDR3 loop reads CASSRKVADTYEQYF. The DNA for the CDR3 is TGCGCCAGCAGCCGGAAGGTAGCGGACACCTACGAGCAGTACTTC.

This clonotype was counted between two and nine times. The chain uses TRBV20-1 and TRBJ2-3; 9 bases agree with TRBD2. The trim removed 2 bases at V and 1 base at J, leaving 10 bases unmatched. CDR1 and CDR2 from the germline V gene are DFQATT and SNEGSKA (reference sequence). The CDR3 is made up of 17 amino acids. CDR3 residues: CSARPLPSSGGTDTQYF. Written as DNA, the CDR3 is TGCAGTGCTAGACCTTTACCCTCTAGCGGGGGCACAGATACGCAGTATTTT.

For this clonotype: A much larger clone is a single base away; this may be a read error. The genes are TRBV5-1 and TRBJ2-1; 15 bases line up with TRBD2. The germline CDR1 and CDR2 sequences are SGHRS and YFSETQ. The CDR3 extends over 17 amino acids. The V gene end was trimmed by 3 bases and the J gene end by 8 bases; junction bases not matched to a gene: 9. The CDR3 region is CASSSRTSGRENDEQFF. CDR3 in DNA: TGCGCCAGCAGCTCACGGACTAGCGGGAGGGAAAACGATGAGCAGTTCTTC.

The rearrangement uses TRBV20-1 and TRBJ2-1; 14 bases are shared with TRBD2. In germline, CDR1 is DFQATT, CDR2 SNEGSKA (reference sequence). The V segment lost 0 bases and the J segment 2 bases; nucleotides outside the gene matches: 9. The CDR3 spans 19 residues. The chain's CDR3 is CSAREVTSGRALAYNEQFF. The CDR3 region has the DNA TGCAGTGCTAGAGAGGTGACTAGCGGGAGGGCCCTAGCCTACAATGAGCAGTTCTTC.